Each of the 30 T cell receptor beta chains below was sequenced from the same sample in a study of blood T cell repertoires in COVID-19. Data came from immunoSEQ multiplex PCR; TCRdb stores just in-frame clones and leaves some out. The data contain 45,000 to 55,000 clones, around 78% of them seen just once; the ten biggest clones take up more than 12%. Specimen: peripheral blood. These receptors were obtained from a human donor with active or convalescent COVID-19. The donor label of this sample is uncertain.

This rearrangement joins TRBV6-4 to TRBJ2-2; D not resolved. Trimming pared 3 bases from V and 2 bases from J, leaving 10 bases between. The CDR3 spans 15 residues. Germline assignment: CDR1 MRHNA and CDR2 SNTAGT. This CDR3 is CASSEGTDNTGELFF. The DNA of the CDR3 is TGTGCCAGCAGTGAGGGTACAGACAACACCGGGGAGCTGTTTTTT.

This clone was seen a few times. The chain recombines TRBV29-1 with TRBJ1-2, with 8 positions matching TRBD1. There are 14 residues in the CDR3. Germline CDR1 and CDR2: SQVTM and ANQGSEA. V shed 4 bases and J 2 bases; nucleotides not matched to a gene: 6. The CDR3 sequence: CSVVGTGGNYGYTF. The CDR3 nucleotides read TGCAGCGTTGTAGGGACAGGAGGAAACTATGGCTACACCTTC.

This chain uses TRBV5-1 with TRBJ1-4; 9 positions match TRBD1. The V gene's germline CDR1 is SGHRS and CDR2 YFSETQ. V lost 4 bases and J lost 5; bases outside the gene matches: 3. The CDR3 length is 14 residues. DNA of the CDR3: TGCGCCAGCAGCACGGACAGGGGAAATGAAAAACTGTTTTTT. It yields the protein CASSTDRGNEKLFF.

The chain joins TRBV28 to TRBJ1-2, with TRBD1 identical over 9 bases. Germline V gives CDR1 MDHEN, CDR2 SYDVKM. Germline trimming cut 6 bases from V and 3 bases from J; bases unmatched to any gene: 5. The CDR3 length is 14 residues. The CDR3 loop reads CASSLNRGHYGYTF. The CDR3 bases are TGTGCCAGCAGCCTCAACAGGGGGCACTATGGCTACACCTTC.

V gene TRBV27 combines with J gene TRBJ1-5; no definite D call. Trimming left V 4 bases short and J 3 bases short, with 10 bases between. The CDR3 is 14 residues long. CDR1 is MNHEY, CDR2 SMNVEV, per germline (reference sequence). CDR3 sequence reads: CASSSGIFNQPQHF. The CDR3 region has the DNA TGTGCCAGCAGTTCTGGCATTTTCAATCAGCCCCAGCATTTT.

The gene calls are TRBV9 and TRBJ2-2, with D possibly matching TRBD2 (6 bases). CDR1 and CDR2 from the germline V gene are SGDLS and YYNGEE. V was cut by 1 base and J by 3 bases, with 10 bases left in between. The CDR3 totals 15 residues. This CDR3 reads CASSVLGEDTGELFF. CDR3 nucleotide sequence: TGTGCCAGCAGCGTACTCGGGGAGGACACCGGGGAGCTGTTTTTT.

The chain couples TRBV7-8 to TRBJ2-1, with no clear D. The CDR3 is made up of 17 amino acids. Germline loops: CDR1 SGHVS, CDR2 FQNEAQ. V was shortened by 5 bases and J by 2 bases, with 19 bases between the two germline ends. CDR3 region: CASSHRLVTSTYNEQFF. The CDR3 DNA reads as TGTGCCAGCAGCCACCGATTGGTAACCTCTACCTACAATGAGCAGTTCTTC.

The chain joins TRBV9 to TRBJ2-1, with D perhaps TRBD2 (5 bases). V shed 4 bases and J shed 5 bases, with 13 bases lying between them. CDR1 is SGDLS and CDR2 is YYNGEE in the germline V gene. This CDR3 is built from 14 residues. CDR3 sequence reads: CASSFRTADNEQFF. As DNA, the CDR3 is TGTGCCAGCAGCTTCCGGACTGCGGACAATGAGCAGTTCTTC.

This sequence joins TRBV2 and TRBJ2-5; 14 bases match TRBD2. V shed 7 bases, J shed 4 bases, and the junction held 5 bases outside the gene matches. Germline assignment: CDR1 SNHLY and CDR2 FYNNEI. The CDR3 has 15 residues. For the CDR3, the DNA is TGTGCCAGCAAGGGACTAGCGGGAGTCGGAGAGACCCAGTACTTC. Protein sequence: CASKGLAGVGETQYF.

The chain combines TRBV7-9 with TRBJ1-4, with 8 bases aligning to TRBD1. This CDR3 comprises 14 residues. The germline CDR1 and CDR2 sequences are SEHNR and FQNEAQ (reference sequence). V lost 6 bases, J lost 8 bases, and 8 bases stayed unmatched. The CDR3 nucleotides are TGTGCCAGCAGTTACGAGGACAGGGAGGAAAAACTGTTTTTT. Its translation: CASSYEDREEKLFF.

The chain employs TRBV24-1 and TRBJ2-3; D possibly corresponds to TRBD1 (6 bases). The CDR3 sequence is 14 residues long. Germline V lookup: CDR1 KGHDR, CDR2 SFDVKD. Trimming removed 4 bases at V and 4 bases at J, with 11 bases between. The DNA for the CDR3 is TGTGCCACCAGTGACTCAGGGGCCGCAGATACGCAGTATTTT. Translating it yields CATSDSGAADTQYF.

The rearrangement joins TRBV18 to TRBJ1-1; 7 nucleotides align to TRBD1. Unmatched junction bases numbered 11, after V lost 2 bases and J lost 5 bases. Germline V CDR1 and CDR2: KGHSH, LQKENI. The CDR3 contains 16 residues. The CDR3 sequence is CASSPRNQGQLTEAFF. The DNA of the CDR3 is TGTGCCAGCTCACCAAGGAACCAGGGACAGCTAACTGAAGCTTTCTTT.

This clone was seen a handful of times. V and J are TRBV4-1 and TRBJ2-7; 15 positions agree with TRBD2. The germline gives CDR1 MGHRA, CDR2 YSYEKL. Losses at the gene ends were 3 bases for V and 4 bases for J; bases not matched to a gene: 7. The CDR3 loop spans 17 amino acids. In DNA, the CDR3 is TGCGCCAGCAGCCATCATTTTGGGACTAGCGGGAGGTACGAGCAGTACTTC. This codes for CASSHHFGTSGRYEQYF.

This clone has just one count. CDR3 sequence: CASSLRRETSYNEQFF. The CDR3, as DNA: TGTGCCAGCAGCTTAAGGCGGGAGACCTCCTACAATGAGCAGTTCTTC. The chain couples TRBV7-2 to TRBJ2-1; TRBD2 matches at 7 bases. Germline V CDR1 and CDR2: SGHTA, FQGNSA. Trimming took 2 bases from V and 0 from J; bases not matched to a gene: 4. The CDR3 spans 16 residues.

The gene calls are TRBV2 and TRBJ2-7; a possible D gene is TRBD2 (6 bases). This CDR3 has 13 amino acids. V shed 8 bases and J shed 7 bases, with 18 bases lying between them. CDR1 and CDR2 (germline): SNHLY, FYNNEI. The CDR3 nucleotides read TGTGCCAGCTTTCGGAGGGAATTGCGGGAGCAGTACTTC. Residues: CASFRRELREQYF. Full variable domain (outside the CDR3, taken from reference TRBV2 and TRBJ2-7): EPEVTQTPSHQVTQMGQEVILRCVPISNHLYFYWYRQILGQKVEFLVSFYNNEISEKSEIFDDQFSVERPDGSNFTLKIRSTKLEDSAMYFCASFRRELREQYFGPGTRLTVT.

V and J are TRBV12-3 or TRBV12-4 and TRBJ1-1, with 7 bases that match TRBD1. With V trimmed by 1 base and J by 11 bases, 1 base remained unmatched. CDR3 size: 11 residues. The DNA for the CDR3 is TGTGCCAGCAGTTTAGGACAGGGTGCTTTCTTT. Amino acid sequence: CASSLGQGAFF.

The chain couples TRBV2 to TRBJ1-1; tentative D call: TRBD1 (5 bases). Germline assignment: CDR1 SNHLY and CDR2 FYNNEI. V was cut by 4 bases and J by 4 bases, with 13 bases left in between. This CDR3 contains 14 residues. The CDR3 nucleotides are TGTGCCAGCAGTGGCTTGGGGGGGGTCACTGAAGCTTTCTTT. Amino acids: CASSGLGGVTEAFF. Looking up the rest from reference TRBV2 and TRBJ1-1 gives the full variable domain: EPEVTQTPSHQVTQMGQEVILRCVPISNHLYFYWYRQILGQKVEFLVSFYNNEISEKSEIFDDQFSVERPDGSNFTLKIRSTKLEDSAMYFCASSGLGGVTEAFFGQGTRLTVV.

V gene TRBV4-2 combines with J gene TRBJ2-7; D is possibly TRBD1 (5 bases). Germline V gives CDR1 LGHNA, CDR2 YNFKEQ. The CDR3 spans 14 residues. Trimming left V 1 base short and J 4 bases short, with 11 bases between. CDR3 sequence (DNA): TGTGCCAGCAGCCAAGGACTCCAGGGTTACGAGCAGTACTTC. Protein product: CASSQGLQGYEQYF.

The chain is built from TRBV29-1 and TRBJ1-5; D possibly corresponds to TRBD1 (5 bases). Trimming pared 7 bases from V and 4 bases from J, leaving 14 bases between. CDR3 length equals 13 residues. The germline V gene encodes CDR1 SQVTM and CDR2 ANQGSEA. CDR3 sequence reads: CSGSTGVNQPQHF. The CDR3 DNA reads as TGCAGCGGCTCTACAGGAGTAAATCAGCCCCAGCATTTT. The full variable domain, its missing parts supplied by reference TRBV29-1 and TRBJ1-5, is SAVISQKPSRDICQRGTSLTIQCQVDSQVTMMFWYRQQPGQSLTLIATANQGSEATYESGFVIDKFPISRPNLTFSTLTVSNMSPEDSSIYLCSGSTGVNQPQHFGDGTRLSIL.

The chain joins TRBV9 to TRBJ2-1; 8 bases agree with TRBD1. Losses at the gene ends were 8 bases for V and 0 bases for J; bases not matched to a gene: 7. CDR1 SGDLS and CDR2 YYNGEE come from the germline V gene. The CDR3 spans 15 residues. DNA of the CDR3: TGTGCCAGTCAGGGGGCGGGACCCTCCTACAATGAGCAGTTCTTC. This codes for CASQGAGPSYNEQFF.

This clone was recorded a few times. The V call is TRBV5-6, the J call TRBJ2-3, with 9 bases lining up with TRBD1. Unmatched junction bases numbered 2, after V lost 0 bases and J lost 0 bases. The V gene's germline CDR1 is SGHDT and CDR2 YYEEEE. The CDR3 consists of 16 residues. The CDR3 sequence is CASSLGTGVSTDTQYF. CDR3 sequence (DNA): TGTGCCAGCAGCTTGGGGACAGGGGTGAGCACAGATACGCAGTATTTT. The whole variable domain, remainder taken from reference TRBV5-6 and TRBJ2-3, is DAGVTQSPTHLIKTRGQQVTLRCSPKSGHDTVSWYQQALGQGPQFIFQYYEEEERQRGNFPDRFSGHQFPNYSSELNVNALLLGDSALYLCASSLGTGVSTDTQYFGPGTRLTVL.

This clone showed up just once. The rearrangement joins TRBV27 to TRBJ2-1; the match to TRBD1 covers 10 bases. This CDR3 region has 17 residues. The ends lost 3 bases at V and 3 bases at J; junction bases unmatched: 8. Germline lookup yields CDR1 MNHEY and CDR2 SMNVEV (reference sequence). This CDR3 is CASSFVKRTGGYNEQFF. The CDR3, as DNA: TGTGCCAGCAGTTTTGTTAAACGGACAGGGGGCTACAATGAGCAGTTCTTC.

Written as DNA, the CDR3 is TGTGCCAGCAGTGAATATTGGGAGGGCAGCGGGTACACCAAGACCCAGTACTTC. It encodes CASSEYWEGSGYTKTQYF. The chain links TRBV25-1 to TRBJ2-5; 7 bases are shared with TRBD2. With V trimmed by 0 bases and J by 6 bases, 16 bases remained unmatched. The CDR3 totals 18 residues. The germline V gene has CDR1 MGHDK and CDR2 SYGVNS. The full variable domain, its missing parts supplied by reference TRBV25-1 and TRBJ2-5, is EADIYQTPRYLVIGTGKKITLECSQTMGHDKMYWYQQDPGMELHLIHYSYGVNSTEKGDLSSESTVSRIRTEHFPLTLESARPSHTSQYLCASSEYWEGSGYTKTQYFGPGTRLLVL.

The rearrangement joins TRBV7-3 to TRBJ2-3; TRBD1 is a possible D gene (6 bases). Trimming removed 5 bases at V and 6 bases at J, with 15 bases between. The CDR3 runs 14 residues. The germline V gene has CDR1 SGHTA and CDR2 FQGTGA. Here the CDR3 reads CASSATGSGDTQYF. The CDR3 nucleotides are TGTGCCAGCAGCGCCACAGGGTCAGGGGATACGCAGTATTTT.

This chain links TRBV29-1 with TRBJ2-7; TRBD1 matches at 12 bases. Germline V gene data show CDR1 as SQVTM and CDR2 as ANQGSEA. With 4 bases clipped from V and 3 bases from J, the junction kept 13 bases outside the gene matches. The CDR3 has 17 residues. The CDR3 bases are TGCAGCGTTGTCCGGCTGGGACAGGGGGCTATCCGCTACGAGCAGTACTTC. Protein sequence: CSVVRLGQGAIRYEQYF.

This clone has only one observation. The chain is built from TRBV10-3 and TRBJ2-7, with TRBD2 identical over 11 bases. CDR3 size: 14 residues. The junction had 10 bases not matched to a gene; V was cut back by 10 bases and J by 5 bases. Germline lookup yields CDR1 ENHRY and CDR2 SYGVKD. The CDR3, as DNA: TGTGCCACCGTAGCGGGAGGGCCCTTCGACGAGCAGTACTTC. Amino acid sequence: CATVAGGPFDEQYF.

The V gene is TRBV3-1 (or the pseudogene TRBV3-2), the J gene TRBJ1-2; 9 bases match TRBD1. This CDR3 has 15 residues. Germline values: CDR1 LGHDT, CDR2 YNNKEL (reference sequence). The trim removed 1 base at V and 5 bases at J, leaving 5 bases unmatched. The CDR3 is CASSQGQGEWYGYTF. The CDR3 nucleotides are TGTGCCAGCAGCCAAGGACAGGGGGAGTGGTATGGCTACACCTTC.

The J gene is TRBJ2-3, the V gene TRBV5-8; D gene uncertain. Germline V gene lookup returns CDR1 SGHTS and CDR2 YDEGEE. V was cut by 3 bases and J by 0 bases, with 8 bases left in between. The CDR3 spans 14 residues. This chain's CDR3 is CASSSGGSTDTQYF. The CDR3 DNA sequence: TGTGCCAGCAGCTCTGGCGGTAGCACAGATACGCAGTATTTT.

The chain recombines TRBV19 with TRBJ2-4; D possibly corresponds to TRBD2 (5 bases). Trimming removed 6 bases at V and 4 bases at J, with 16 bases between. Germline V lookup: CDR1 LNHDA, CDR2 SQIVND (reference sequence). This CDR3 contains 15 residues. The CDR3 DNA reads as TGTGCCAGTAGGACTGTCGGTCCGGGGAAAAACATTCAGTACTTC. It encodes CASRTVGPGKNIQYF.

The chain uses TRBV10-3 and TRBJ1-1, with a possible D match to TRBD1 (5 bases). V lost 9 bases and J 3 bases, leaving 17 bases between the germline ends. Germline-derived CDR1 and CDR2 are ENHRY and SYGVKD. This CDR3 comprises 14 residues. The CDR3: CAIPQALLDTEAFF. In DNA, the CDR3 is TGTGCCATACCACAGGCTCTCCTTGACACTGAAGCTTTCTTT.